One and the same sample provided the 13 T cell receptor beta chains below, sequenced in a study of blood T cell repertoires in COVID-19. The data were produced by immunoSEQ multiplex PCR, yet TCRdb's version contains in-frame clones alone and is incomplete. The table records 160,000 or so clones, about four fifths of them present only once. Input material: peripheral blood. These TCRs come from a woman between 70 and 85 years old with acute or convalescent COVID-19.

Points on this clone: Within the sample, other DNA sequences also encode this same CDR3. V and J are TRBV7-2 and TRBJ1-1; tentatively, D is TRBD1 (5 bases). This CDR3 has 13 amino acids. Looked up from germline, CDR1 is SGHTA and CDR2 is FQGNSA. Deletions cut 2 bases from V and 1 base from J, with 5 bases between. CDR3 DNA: TGTGCCAGCAGCTTAACAGGGAACACTGAAGCTTTCTTT. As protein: CASSLTGNTEAFF.

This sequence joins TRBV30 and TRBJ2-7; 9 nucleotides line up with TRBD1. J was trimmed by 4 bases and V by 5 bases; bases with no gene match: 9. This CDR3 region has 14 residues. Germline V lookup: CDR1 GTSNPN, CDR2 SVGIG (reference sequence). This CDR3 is CAWSWGQGKYEQYF. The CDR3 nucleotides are TGTGCCTGGTCTTGGGGACAGGGTAAATACGAGCAGTACTTC.

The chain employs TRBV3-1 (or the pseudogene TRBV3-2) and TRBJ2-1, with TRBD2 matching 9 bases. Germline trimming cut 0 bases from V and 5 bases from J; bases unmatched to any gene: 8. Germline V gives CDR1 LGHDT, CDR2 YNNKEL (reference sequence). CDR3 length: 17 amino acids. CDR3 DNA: TGTGCCAGCAGCCAAGAGGGCGGGAGGGGAAGGAACAATGAGCAGTTCTTC. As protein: CASSQEGGRGRNNEQFF.

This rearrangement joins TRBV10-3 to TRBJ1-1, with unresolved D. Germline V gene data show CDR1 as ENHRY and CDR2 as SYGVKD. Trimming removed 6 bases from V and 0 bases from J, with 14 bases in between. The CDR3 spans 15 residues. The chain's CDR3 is CAISPAGGMNTEAFF. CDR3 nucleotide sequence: TGTGCCATCAGCCCGGCTGGCGGGATGAACACTGAAGCTTTCTTT.

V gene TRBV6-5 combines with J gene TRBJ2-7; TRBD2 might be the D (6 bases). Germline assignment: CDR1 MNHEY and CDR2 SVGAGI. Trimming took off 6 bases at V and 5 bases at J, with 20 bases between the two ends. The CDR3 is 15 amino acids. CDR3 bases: TGTGCCAGCAGGCTAGCGCCCCCCGACCGGGACGAGCAGTACTTC. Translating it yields CASRLAPPDRDEQYF.

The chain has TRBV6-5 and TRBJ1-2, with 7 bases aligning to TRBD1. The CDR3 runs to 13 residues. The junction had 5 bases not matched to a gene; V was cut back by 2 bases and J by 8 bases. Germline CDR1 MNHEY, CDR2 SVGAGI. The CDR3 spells CASSYLTGEGYTF. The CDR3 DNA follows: TGTGCCAGCAGTTACCTAACAGGGGAAGGCTACACCTTC.

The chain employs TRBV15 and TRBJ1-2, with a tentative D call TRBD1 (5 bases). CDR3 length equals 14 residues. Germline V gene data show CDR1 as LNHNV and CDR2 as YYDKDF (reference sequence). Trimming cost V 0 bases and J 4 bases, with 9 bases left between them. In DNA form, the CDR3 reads TGTGCCACCAGCAGAGATAAGGGGTTCTATGGCTACACCTTC. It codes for CATSRDKGFYGYTF.

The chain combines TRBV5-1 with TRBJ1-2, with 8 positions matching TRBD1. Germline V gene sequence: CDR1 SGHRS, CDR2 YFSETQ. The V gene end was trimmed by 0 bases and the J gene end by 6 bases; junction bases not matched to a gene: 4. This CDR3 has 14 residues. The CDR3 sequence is CASSLDRGMDGYTF. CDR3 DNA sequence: TGCGCCAGCAGCTTGGACAGGGGGATGGATGGCTACACCTTC.

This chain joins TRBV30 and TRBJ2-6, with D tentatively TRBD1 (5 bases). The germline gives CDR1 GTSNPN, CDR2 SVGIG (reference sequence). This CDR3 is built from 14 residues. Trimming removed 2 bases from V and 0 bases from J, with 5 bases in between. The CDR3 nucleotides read TGTGCCTGGAGTCAGGGCTCTGGGGCCAACGTCCTGACTTTC. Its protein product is CAWSQGSGANVLTF.

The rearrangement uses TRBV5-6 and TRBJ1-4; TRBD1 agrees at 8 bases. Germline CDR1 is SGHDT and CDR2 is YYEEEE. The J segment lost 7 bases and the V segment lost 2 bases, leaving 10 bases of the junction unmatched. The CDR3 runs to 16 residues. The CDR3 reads CASSFMQGAMSEKLFF. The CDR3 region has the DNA TGTGCCAGCAGCTTTATGCAGGGGGCGATGAGTGAAAAACTGTTTTTT. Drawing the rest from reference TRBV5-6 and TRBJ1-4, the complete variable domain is DAGVTQSPTHLIKTRGQQVTLRCSPKSGHDTVSWYQQALGQGPQFIFQYYEEEERQRGNFPDRFSGHQFPNYSSELNVNALLLGDSALYLCASSFMQGAMSEKLFFGSGTQLSVL.

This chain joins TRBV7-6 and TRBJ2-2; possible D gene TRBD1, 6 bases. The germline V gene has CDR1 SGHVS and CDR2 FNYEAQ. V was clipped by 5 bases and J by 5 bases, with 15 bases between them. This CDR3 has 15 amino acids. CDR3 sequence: CASSRTTGPTGELFF. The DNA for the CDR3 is TGTGCCAGCAGCCGAACTACAGGGCCAACCGGGGAGCTGTTTTTT.

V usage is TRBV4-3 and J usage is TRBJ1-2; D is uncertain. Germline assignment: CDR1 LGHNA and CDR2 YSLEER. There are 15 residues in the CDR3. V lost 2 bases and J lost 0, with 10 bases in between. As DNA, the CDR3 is TGCGCCAGCAGCCAACTCTTATTGTCTAACTATGGCTACACCTTC. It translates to CASSQLLLSNYGYTF.

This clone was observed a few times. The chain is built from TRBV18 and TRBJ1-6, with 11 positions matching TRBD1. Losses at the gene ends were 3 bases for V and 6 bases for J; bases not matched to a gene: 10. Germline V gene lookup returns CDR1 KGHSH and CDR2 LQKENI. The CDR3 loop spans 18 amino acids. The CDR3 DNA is TGTGCCAGCTCACCGACAAGGGACAGGGGGGTTGGTAATTCACCCCTCCACTTT. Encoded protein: CASSPTRDRGVGNSPLHF.